The 16 T cell receptor beta chains in this list originate from one sample, sequenced in a study of shared clonotypes between healthy human individuals. Clones were read by immunoSEQ multiplex PCR, and TCRdb kept only the in-frame ones, dropping some. The profile shows approximately 480,000 clones, 60% to 80% of them singletons. Sequenced material: PBMCs. These TCRs come from a woman between 40 and 55 years old in good health. Some clones in this sample may be carry-over from other donors' samples.

The gene calls are TRBV19 and TRBJ1-5, with no clear D. Deletions cut 6 bases from V and 1 base from J, with 16 bases between. The CDR3 consists of 16 residues. Germline V gene data show CDR1 as LNHDA and CDR2 as SQIVND (reference sequence). The CDR3 sequence: CASRLHHTESNQPQHF. The CDR3, as DNA: TGTGCCAGTAGGCTCCACCACACAGAAAGCAATCAGCCCCAGCATTTT.

This clone was recorded a few times. V and J are TRBV2 and TRBJ2-4; 9 bases agree with TRBD1. Germline V gene lookup returns CDR1 SNHLY and CDR2 FYNNEI. CDR3 length: 11 amino acids. J was trimmed by 15 bases and V by 6 bases; bases with no gene match: 6. The CDR3 DNA reads TGTGCCAGCAGCCCGGGACAGGGTGGGTACTTC. It yields the protein CASSPGQGGYF.

This chain joins TRBV7-8 and TRBJ2-5, with D unclear. The CDR3 contains 13 residues. The germline V and J ends were trimmed by 3 bases and 5 bases, with 10 bases remaining between them. CDR1 SGHVS and CDR2 FQNEAQ come from the germline V gene. The CDR3 bases are TGTGCCAGCAGCTTCCAACCTAGGGAGACCCAGTACTTC. Translated: CASSFQPRETQYF.

Here the CDR3 DNA reads TGTGCCAGCAGCCCGCGGGAGATGAACATTCAGTACTTC. Its translation: CASSPREMNIQYF. The chain has TRBV11-2 and TRBJ2-4, with 7 bases fitting TRBD2. This CDR3 has 13 amino acids. Trimming at V came to 5 bases and at J to 7 bases, leaving 5 bases not matched to a gene. Looked up from germline, CDR1 is SGHAT and CDR2 is FQNNGV.

The chain carries TRBV7-2 and TRBJ2-7; TRBD1 aligns across 11 bases. The CDR3 covers 15 residues. Germline CDR1 SGHTA, CDR2 FQGNSA. V lost 7 bases, J lost 3 bases, and 8 bases stayed unmatched. The chain's CDR3 is CASTSQGTGGYEQYF. The CDR3 region has the DNA TGTGCCAGCACCAGTCAAGGGACAGGGGGCTACGAGCAGTACTTC.

In DNA, the CDR3 is TGTGCCACCTCACCAGCGGGAGAGGCCTACGAGCAGTACTTC. Protein: CATSPAGEAYEQYF. This sequence joins TRBV19 and TRBJ2-7, with 8 bases aligning to TRBD2. The junction had 10 bases not matched to a gene; V was cut back by 10 bases and J by 2 bases. This CDR3 contains 14 residues. Germline lookup yields CDR1 LNHDA and CDR2 SQIVND (reference sequence).

The chain has TRBV5-1 and TRBJ2-7; 7 nucleotides agree with TRBD1. The ends lost 2 bases at V and 1 base at J; junction bases unmatched: 6. Looked up from germline, CDR1 is SGHRS and CDR2 is YFSETQ. This CDR3 is 15 amino acids long. The CDR3: CASSLGTGESYEQYF. DNA for the CDR3: TGCGCCAGCAGCTTAGGCACAGGGGAGTCCTACGAGCAGTACTTC.

The chain recombines TRBV19 with TRBJ2-1; 7 bases align to TRBD2. The length of the CDR3 is 14 residues. V was pared by 2 bases and J by 4 bases, with 2 bases of the junction left unmatched. Per the germline V gene, CDR1 is LNHDA and CDR2 is SQIVND (reference sequence). CDR3 loop: CASSIKRDYNEQFF. The CDR3, as DNA: TGTGCCAGTAGTATAAAGCGGGATTACAATGAGCAGTTCTTC.

The chain recombines TRBV25-1 with TRBJ1-2, with unresolved D. Trimming took 4 bases from V and 2 from J, leaving 11 bases between them. The CDR3 has 14 amino acids. In germline, CDR1 is MGHDK, CDR2 SYGVNS. The CDR3 DNA reads as TGTGCCAGCAGTGTAGCAGGTATAAACTATGGCTACACCTTC. Protein sequence: CASSVAGINYGYTF.

The chain is built from TRBV4-2 and TRBJ2-7, with D maybe TRBD1 (6 bases). V was clipped by 4 bases and J by 2 bases, with 15 bases between them. CDR1 and CDR2 from the germline V gene are LGHNA and YNFKEQ. The CDR3 has 15 residues. The CDR3 reads CASSPQTGGTYEQYF. The CDR3, as DNA: TGTGCCAGCAGCCCACAAACTGGGGGCACCTACGAGCAGTACTTC.

The chain joins TRBV2 to TRBJ2-2, with a tentative D call TRBD2 (5 bases). Germline loops: CDR1 SNHLY, CDR2 FYNNEI. V was clipped by 6 bases and J by 0 bases, with 8 bases between them. This CDR3 is 14 amino acids long. The CDR3 DNA reads as TGTGCCAGCAGCCCGACTACGAACACCGGGGAGCTGTTTTTT. Translating it yields CASSPTTNTGELFF.

The V call is TRBV6-5, the J call TRBJ1-6; 8 nucleotides agree with TRBD1. Germline V lookup: CDR1 MNHEY, CDR2 SVGAGI. The J segment lost 10 bases and the V segment lost 11 bases, leaving 16 bases of the junction unmatched. The CDR3 contains 15 residues. The CDR3 sequence: CARQHYRGVWSPLHF. The CDR3 DNA reads TGTGCCCGACAGCATTACAGGGGGGTTTGGTCACCCCTCCACTTT.

This sequence joins TRBV7-2 and TRBJ2-1; no firm D call. The germline CDR1 and CDR2 sequences are SGHTA and FQGNSA. The CDR3 is 12 residues long. The ends were cut back, 5 bases at V and 7 bases at J, with 9 bases in the middle. CDR3 residues: CASSLIGNEQFF. CDR3 in DNA: TGTGCCAGCAGCCTTATCGGGAATGAGCAGTTCTTC.

This clone occurred once. This chain uses TRBV27 with TRBJ2-2; D gene unclear. The V gene lost 2 bases and the J gene lost 4 bases, with 8 bases spanning the gap. This CDR3 region has 14 residues. From germline, CDR1 is MNHEY and CDR2 SMNVEV (reference sequence). The CDR3 is CASSLRSGTGELFF. Here the CDR3 DNA reads TGTGCCAGCAGTTTAAGGTCCGGCACCGGGGAGCTGTTTTTT.

This chain uses TRBV27 with TRBJ2-7; 8 bases match TRBD2. V dropped 5 bases and J dropped 6; count of bases not matched to a gene: 12. There are 15 residues in the CDR3. CDR1 and CDR2 (germline): MNHEY, SMNVEV (reference sequence). CDR3 residues: CASSLTTGGQVEQYF. The CDR3 nucleotides are TGTGCCAGCAGTCTGACGACGGGAGGGCAGGTCGAGCAGTACTTC.

The genes are TRBV6-5 and TRBJ2-3; no definite D call. V shed 5 bases and J shed 0 bases, with 0 bases lying between them. Germline V gene lookup returns CDR1 MNHEY and CDR2 SVGAGI. The CDR3 runs to 11 residues. The chain's CDR3 is CASSSTDTQYF. For the CDR3, the DNA is TGTGCCAGCAGTAGCACAGATACGCAGTATTTT.